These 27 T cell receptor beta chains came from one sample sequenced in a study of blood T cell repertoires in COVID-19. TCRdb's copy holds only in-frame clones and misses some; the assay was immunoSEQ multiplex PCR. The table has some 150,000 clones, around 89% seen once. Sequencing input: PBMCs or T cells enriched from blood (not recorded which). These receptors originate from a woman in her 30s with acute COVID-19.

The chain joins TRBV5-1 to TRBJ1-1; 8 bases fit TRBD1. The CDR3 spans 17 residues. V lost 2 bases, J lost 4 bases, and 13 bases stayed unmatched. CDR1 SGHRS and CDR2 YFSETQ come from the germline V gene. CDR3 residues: CASSLTPQGASATEAFF. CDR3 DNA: TGCGCCAGCAGCTTAACACCGCAGGGGGCGTCCGCCACTGAAGCTTTCTTT.

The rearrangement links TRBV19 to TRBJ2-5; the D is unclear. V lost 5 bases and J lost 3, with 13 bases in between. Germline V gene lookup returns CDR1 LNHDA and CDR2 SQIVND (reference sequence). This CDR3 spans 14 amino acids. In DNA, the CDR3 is TGTGCCAGTAGTGTTGGGCAGGCTAAAGAGACCCAGTACTTC. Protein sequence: CASSVGQAKETQYF.

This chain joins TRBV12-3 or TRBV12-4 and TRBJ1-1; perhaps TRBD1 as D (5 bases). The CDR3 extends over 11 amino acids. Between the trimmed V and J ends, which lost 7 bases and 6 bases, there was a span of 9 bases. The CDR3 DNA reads TGTGCCAGCATCAGGGTGGCTGAAGCTTTCTTT. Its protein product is CASIRVAEAFF.

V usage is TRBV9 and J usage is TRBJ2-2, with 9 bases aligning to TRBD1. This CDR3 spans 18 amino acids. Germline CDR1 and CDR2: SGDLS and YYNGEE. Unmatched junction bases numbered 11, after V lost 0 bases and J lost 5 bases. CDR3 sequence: CASSVALTGGSGTGELFF. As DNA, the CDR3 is TGTGCCAGCAGCGTAGCACTGACAGGGGGATCGGGTACCGGGGAGCTGTTTTTT.

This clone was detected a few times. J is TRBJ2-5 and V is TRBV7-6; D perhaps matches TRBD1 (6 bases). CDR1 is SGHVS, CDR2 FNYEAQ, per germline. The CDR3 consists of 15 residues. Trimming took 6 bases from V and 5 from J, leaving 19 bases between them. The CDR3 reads CASSYRQARGETQYF. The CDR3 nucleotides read TGTGCCAGCAGTTATAGACAGGCCCGTGGGGAGACCCAGTACTTC.

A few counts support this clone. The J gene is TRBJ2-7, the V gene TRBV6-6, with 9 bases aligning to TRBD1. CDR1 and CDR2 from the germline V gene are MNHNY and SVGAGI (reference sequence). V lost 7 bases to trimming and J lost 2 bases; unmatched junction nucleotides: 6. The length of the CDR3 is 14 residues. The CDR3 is CASNQDRGPYEQYF. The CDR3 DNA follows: TGTGCCAGCAACCAGGACAGGGGCCCCTACGAGCAGTACTTC.

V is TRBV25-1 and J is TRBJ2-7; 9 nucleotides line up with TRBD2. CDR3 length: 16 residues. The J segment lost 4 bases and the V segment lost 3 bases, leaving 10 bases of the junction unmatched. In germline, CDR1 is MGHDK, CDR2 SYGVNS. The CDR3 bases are TGTGCCAGCAGTGACCCCTCGACTAGCGGATATTACGAGCAGTACTTC. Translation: CASSDPSTSGYYEQYF.

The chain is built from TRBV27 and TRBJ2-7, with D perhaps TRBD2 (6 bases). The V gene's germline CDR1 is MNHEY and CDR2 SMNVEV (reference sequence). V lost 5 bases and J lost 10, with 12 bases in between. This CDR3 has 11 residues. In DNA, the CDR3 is TGTGCCAGCAGTATCGGGACTTCTCAGTACTTC. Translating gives CASSIGTSQYF.

CDR3 bases: TGTGCCAGCAGCGAACAGGGGCCGGGTCAGCCCCAGCATTTT. It codes for CASSEQGPGQPQHF. The genes are TRBV7-9 and TRBJ1-5; 7 nucleotides agree with TRBD1. Germline V gives CDR1 SEHNR, CDR2 FQNEAQ (reference sequence). The CDR3 sequence is 14 residues long. After removal of 5 bases from V and 6 bases from J, the junction contained 7 bases not matched to a gene.

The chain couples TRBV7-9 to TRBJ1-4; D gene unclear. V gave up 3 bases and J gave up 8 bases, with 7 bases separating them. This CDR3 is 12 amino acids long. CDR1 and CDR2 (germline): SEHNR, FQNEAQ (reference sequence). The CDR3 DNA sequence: TGTGCCAGCAGCTTCTCCCGGGAAAAACTGTTTTTT. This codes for CASSFSREKLFF.

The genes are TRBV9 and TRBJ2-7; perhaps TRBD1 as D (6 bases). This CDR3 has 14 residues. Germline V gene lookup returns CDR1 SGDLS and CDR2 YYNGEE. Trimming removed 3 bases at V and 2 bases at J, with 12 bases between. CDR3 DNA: TGTGCCAGCAGCGAACAGGGAGTCCCCTACGAGCAGTACTTC. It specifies CASSEQGVPYEQYF.

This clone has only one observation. The chain's CDR3 is CATSRVYEGHGSGNTIYF. The CDR3 region has the DNA TGTGCCACCAGCAGAGTCTACGAGGGACATGGCTCTGGAAACACCATATATTTT. This chain links TRBV15 with TRBJ1-3, with TRBD1 as a possible D gene (6 bases). V was shortened by 1 base and J by 0 bases, with 16 bases between the two germline ends. The germline gives CDR1 LNHNV, CDR2 YYDKDF (reference sequence). The CDR3 is made up of 18 amino acids.

The CDR3 nucleotides read TGTGCCAGCAGCCAAACTCCGCAGGGCACAGATACGCAGTATTTT. Translated, it gives CASSQTPQGTDTQYF. The chain couples TRBV3-1 (or the pseudogene TRBV3-2) to TRBJ2-3; D unclear. Trimming pared 2 bases from V and 1 base from J, leaving 10 bases between. CDR3 length equals 15 residues. Looked up from germline, CDR1 is LGHDT and CDR2 is YNNKEL (reference sequence).

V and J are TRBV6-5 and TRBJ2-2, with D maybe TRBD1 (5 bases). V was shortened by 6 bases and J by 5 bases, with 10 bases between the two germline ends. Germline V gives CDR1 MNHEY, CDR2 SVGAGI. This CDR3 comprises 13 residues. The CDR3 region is CASRQAGTGELFF. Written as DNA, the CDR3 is TGTGCCAGCAGGCAGGCAGGGACCGGGGAGCTGTTTTTT.

CDR3 coding DNA: TGTGCCAGCAGGCGGACAGGGAAGGATCAGCCCCAGCATTTT. It translates to CASRRTGKDQPQHF. The genes are TRBV2 and TRBJ1-5, with TRBD1 identical over 8 bases. CDR1 is SNHLY, CDR2 FYNNEI, per germline. CDR3 size: 14 residues. V was pared by 6 bases and J by 5 bases, with 6 bases of the junction left unmatched.

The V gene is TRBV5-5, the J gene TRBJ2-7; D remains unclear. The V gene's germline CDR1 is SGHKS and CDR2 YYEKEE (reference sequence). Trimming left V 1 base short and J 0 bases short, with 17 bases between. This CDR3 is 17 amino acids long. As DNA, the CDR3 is TGTGCCAGCAGCTTGTCTTTGAGTTCTCGAAGCTCCTACGAGCAGTACTTC. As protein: CASSLSLSSRSSYEQYF.

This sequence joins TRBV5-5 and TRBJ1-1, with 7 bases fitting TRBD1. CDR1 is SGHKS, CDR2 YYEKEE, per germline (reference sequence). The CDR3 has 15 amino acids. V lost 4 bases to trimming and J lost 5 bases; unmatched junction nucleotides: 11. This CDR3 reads CASSPRLDRATEAFF. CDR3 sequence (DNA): TGTGCCAGCAGCCCCCGCCTCGACAGGGCTACTGAAGCTTTCTTT.

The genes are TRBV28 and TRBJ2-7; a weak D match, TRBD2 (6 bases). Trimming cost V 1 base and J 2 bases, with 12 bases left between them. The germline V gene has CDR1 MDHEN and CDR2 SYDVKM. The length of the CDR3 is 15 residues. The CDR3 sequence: CASSLSVAATYEQYF. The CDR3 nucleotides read TGTGCCAGCAGTTTATCAGTAGCGGCAACCTACGAGCAGTACTTC.

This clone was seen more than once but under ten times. The CDR3 region is CASSIGTSGRNEQFF. For the CDR3, the DNA is TGTGCCAGTAGTATAGGGACTAGCGGGAGAAATGAGCAGTTCTTC. The gene calls are TRBV19 and TRBJ2-1; 13 bases are a match to TRBD2. The CDR3 has 15 residues. The V segment lost 1 base and the J segment 7 bases; nucleotides outside the gene matches: 1. Germline V CDR1 and CDR2: LNHDA, SQIVND (reference sequence). The whole variable domain, filled in from reference TRBV19 and TRBJ2-1, reads DGGITQSPKYLFRKEGQNVTLSCEQNLNHDAMYWYRQDPGQGLRLIYYSQIVNDFQKGDIAEGYSVSREKKESFPLTVTSAQKNPTAFYLCASSIGTSGRNEQFFGPGTRLTVL.

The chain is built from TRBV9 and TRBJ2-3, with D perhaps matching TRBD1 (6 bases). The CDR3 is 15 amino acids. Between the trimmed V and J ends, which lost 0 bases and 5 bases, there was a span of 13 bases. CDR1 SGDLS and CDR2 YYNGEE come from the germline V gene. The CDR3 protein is CASSVASRGIDTQYF. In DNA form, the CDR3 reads TGTGCCAGCAGCGTAGCCTCCAGGGGAATAGATACGCAGTATTTT.

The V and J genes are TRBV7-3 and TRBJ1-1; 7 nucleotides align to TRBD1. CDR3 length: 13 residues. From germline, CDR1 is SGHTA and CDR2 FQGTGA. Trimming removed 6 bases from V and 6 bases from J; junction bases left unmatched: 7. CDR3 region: CASSSDRESEAFF. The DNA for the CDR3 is TGTGCCAGCAGTTCAGACAGGGAGTCTGAAGCTTTCTTT.

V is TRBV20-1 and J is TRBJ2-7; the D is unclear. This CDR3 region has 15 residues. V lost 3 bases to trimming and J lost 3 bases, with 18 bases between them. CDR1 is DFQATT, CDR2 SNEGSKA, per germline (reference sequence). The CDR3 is CSASGTGLDFYEQYF. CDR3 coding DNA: TGCAGTGCTAGTGGTACCGGTCTCGACTTCTACGAGCAGTACTTC.

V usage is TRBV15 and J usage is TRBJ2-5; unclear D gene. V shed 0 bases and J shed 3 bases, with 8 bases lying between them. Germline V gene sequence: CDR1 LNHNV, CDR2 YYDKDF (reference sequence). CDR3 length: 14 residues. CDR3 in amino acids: CATSRDRGEETQYF. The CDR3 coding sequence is TGTGCCACCAGCAGAGATCGCGGAGAAGAGACCCAGTACTTC. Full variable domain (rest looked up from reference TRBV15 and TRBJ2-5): DAMVIQNPRYQVTQFGKPVTLSCSQTLNHNVMYWYQQKSSQAPKLLFHYYDKDFNNEADTPDNFQSRRPNTSFCFLDIRSPGLGDTAMYLCATSRDRGEETQYFGPGTRLLVL.

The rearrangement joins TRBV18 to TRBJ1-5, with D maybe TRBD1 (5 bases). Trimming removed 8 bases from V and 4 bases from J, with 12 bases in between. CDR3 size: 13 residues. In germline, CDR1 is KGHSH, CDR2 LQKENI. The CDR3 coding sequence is TGTGCCAGCCAGGGCCAGCAGAATCAGCCCCAGCATTTT. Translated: CASQGQQNQPQHF.

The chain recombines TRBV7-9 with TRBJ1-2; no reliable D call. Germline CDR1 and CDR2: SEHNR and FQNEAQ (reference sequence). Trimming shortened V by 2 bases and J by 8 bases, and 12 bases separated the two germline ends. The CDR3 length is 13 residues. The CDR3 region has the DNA TGTGCCAGCAGCTTATCTTGGGGAGAAGGCTACACCTTC. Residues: CASSLSWGEGYTF.

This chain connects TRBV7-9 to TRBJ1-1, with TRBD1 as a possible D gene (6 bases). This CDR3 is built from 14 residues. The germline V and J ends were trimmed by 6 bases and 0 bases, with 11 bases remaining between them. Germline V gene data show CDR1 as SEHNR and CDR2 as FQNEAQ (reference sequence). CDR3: CASSRQALNTEAFF. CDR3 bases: TGTGCCAGCAGTCGACAGGCCCTGAACACTGAAGCTTTCTTT.

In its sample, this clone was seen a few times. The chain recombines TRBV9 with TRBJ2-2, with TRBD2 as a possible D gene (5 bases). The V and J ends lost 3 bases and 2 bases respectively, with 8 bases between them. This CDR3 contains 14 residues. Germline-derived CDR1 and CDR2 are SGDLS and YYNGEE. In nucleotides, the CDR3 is TGTGCCAGCAGCGATACTAGTAACACCGGGGAGCTGTTTTTT. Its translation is CASSDTSNTGELFF. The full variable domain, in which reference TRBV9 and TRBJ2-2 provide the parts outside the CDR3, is DSGVTQTPKHLITATGQRVTLRCSPRSGDLSVYWYQQSLDQGLQFLIQYYNGEERAKGNILERFSAQQFPDLHSELNLSSLELGDSALYFCASSDTSNTGELFFGEGSRLTVL.